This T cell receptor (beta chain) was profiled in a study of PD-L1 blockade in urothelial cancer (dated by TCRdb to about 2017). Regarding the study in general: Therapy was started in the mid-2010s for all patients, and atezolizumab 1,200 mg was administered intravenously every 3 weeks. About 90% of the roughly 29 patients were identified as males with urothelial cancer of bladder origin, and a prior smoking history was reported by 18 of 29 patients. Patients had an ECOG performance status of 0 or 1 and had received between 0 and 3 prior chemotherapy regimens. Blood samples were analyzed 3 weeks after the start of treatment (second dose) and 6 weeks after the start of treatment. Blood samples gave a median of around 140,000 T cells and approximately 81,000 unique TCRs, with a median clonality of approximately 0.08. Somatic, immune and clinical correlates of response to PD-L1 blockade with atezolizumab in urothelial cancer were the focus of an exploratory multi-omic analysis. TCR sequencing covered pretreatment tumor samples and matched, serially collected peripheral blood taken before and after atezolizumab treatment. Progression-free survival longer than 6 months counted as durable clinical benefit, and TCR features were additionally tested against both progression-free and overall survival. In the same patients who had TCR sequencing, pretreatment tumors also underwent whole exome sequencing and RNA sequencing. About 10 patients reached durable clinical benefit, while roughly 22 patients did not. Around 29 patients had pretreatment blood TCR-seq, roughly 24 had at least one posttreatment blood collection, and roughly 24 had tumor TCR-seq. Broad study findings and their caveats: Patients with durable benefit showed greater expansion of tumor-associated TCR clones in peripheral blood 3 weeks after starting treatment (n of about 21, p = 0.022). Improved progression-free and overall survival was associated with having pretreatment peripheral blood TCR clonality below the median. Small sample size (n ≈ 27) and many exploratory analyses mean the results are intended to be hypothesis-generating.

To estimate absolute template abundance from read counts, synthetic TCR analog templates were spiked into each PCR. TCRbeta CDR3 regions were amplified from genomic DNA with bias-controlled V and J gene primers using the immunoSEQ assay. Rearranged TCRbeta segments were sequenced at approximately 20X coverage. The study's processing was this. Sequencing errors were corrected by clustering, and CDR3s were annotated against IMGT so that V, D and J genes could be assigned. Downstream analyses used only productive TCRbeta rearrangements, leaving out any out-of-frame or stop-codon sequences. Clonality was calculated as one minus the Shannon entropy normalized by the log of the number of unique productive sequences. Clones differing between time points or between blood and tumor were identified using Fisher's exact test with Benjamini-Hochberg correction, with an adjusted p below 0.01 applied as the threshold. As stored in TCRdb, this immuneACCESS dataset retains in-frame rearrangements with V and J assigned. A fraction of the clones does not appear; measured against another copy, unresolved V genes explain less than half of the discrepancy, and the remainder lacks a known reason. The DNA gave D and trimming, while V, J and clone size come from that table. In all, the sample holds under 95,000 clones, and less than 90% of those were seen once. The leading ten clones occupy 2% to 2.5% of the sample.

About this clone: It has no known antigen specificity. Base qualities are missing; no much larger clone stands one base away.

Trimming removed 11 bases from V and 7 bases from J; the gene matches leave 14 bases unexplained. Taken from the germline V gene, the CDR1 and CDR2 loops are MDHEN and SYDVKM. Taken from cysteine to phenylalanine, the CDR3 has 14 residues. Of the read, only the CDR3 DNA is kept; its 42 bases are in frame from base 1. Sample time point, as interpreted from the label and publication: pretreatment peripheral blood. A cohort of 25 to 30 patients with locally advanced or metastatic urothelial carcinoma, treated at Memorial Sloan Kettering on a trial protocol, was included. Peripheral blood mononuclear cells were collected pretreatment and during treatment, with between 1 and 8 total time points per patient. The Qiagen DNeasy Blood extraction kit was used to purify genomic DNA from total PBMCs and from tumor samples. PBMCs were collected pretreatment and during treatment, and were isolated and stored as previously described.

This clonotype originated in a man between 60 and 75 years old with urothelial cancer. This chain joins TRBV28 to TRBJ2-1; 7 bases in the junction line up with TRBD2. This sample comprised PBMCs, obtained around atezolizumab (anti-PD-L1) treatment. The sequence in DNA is TGTGCCGCAGTCGGGCAGGGAGGGAGAAATGAGCAGTTCTTC. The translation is CAAVGQGGRNEQFF.